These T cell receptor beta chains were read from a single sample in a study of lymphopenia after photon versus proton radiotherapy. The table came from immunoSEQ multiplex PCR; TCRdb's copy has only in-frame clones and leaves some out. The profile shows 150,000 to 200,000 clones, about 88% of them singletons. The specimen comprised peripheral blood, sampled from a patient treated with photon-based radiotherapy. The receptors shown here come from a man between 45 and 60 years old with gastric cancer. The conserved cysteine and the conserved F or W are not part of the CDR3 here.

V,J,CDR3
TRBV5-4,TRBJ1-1,ASSFLNSQVEAF
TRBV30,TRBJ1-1,AWHRGPNTEAF
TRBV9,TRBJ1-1,ASSVASGRNTEAF
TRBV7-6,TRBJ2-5,ASSLRIVQETQY
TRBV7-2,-,ASSKSSLYEQY
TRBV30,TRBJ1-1,AWSRDSNTEAF
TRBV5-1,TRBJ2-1,ASSFIAGLINEQF
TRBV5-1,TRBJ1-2,ASRENNYGYT
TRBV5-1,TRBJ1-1,ASSPLDHPLIGTEAF
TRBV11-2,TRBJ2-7,ASSLTLQVSSEQY
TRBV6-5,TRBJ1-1,ASSYWGGQGEAF
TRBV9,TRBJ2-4,ASSPWEVAKNIQY
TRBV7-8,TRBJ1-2,ASTREPGQVLGYT
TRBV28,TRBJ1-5,ATVDIDQPQH
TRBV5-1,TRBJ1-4,ASSLTGITNEKLF
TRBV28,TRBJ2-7,ASSPPAYEQY
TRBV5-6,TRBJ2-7,ASSSGGRGHEQY
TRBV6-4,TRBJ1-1,ASLDSHLLGTEAF
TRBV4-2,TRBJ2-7,ASSQRDSSYEQY
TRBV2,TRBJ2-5,ASSRTSHQETQY
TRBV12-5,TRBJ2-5,ASALSRLGVETQY
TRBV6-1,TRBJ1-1,ASSPDRGHTEAF
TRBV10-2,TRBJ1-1,ASSGRQVMNTEAF
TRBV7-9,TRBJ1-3,ASSLAGSGNTIY
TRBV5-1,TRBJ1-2,ASSLVSAGANYGYT
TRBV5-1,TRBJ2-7,ASSTPTGNEQY
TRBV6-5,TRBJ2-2,ASSYQDFAYTGELF
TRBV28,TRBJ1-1,ASSLWGQETEAF
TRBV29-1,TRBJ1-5,SVTGDSNQPQH
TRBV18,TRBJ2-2,ASSPHPALGAPVTYTGELF
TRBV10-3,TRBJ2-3,AIRSQPSTDTQY
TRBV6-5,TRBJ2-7,ASRGRSDEQY
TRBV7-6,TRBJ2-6,ASSLGPSGANVLT
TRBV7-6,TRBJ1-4,ASSHGQGAIEKLF
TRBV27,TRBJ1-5,ASSLNLNQPQH
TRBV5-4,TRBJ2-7,ASSLVPGTPPFYEQY
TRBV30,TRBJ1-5,AWTGGRNQPQH
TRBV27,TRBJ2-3,ASSLPYTDTQY
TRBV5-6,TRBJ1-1,ASSLSGAPEAF
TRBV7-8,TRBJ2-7,ASSYVGQQSYEQY
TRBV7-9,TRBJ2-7,ASSPLLRVQGDGEQY
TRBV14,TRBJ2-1,ASSQYRTGPNNEQF
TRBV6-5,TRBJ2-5,ASSYSSGFETQY
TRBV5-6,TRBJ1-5,ASSLRGRVQPQH
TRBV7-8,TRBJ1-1,ASSLAEWRGRVQVTEAF
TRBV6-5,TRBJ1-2,ASTPGPNYGYT
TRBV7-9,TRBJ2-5,ASSPPPWEGGGKETQY
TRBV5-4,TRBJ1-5,ASSLDPGNQPQH
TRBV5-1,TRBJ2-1,ASSRTSGSSYNEQF
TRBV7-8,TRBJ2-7,ASSLDYSEYEQY
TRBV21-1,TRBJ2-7,ASGTGRRTSGIHSYEQY
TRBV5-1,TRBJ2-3,ASSSAPGLASTDTQY
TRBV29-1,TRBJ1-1,SVIRDTNTEAF
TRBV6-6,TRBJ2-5,ASSRVGGGQETQY
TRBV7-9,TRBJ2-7,ASSFKGGSGYEQY